One T cell receptor beta chain is described in this entry. What it binds is unknown. This specimen belongs to a study of graft-versus-host responses after intestinal transplantation. Clones were sequenced by immunoSEQ multiplex PCR, and TCRdb holds only the in-frame ones, with some missing. The table has around 100,000 clones, roughly nine tenths seen once; the top ten hold over 0.95%. This CDR3 region has 17 residues. V was cut by 3 bases and J by 2 bases, with 14 bases left in between. Germline CDR1 and CDR2: LNHDA and SQIVND (reference sequence). The chain joins TRBV19 to TRBJ2-6; D tentatively fits TRBD1 or TRBD2 (6 bases each). This specimen consisted of unstimulated CD4+ T cells sorted from spleen or lymph node cells, obtained before transplant. This clonotype originated in a human donor who was the organ donor for an intestinal transplant. CDR3 residues: CASSMVWGAAGANVLTF. The CDR3 nucleotides are TGTGCCAGTAGTATGGTGTGGGGGGCAGCTGGGGCCAACGTCCTGACTTTC.